A single sample is the source of the 13 T cell receptor beta chains below, sequenced in a study of early T cells in non-severe SARS-CoV-2 infection. TCRdb itself ran the 5' RACE reads through MiXCR, one entry per CDR3 protein. Found here are about 80,000 distinct CDR3 sequences, 9.5% to 13% of them singletons; the top ten hold about 2.7%. Sequencing used whole blood. The receptors were sampled from an adult who was a healthcare worker with PCR-confirmed SARS-CoV-2 infection or an uninfected control (not recorded which).

This clonotype was seen ten or more times. The V and J genes are TRBV11-3 and TRBJ2-3; 11 positions match TRBD2. Losses at the gene ends were 6 bases for V and 2 bases for J; bases not matched to a gene: 10. The CDR3 length is 17 residues. The germline gives CDR1 SGHNT, CDR2 YENEEA. The CDR3 protein is CASRRLSSGGLTDTQYF. In DNA, the CDR3 is TGTGCCAGCAGACGTCTTTCTAGCGGGGGGCTCACAGATACGCAGTATTTT. The variable domain in full, with the rest retrieved from reference TRBV11-3 and TRBJ2-3, is EAGVVQSPRYKIIEKKQPVAFWCNPISGHNTLYWYLQNLGQGPELLIRYENEEAVDDSQLPKDRFSAERLKGVDSTLKIQPAELGDSAVYLCASRRLSSGGLTDTQYFGPGTRLTVL.

V is TRBV7-9 and J is TRBJ1-6, with 9 bases matching TRBD1. The CDR3 spans 15 residues. V shed 6 bases and J 10 bases; nucleotides not matched to a gene: 10. The V gene's germline CDR1 is SEHNR and CDR2 FQNEAQ (reference sequence). CDR3 coding DNA: TGTGCCAGCAGAGACGGACAGGGGTTCGGGTCACCCCTCCACTTT. This sequence encodes CASRDGQGFGSPLHF.

This rearrangement joins TRBV3-1 to TRBJ2-2; unclear D gene. V gave up 4 bases and J gave up 2 bases, with 8 bases separating them. This CDR3 is built from 14 residues. CDR1 LGHDT and CDR2 YNNKEL come from the germline V gene (reference sequence). The CDR3: CASSPAGNTGELFF. The CDR3 nucleotides read TGTGCCAGCAGCCCAGCAGGAAACACCGGGGAGCTGTTTTTT.

The rearrangement joins TRBV9 to TRBJ2-1; tentatively, D is TRBD1 (5 bases). The germline V and J ends were trimmed by 0 bases and 9 bases, with 10 bases remaining between them. Germline CDR1 reads SGDLS; CDR2 reads YYNGEE. CDR3 size: 13 residues. CDR3 DNA sequence: TGTGCCAGCAGCGTAGGGCAGGGTAGTGAGCAGTTCTTC. It yields the protein CASSVGQGSEQFF.

This clonotype came up a few times. The chain joins TRBV2 to TRBJ2-1; D tentatively reads TRBD1 or TRBD2 (5 bases each). The CDR3 runs to 15 residues. Germline CDR1 SNHLY, CDR2 FYNNEI. Trimming shortened V by 4 bases and J by 3 bases, and 13 bases separated the two germline ends. The CDR3 DNA is TGTGCCAGCAGTGGCTACGAGGGGCGCTACAATGAGCAGTTCTTC. The encoded protein is CASSGYEGRYNEQFF.

This clonotype came up many times. V usage is TRBV7-9 and J usage is TRBJ1-2; no reliable D call. The V and J ends lost 5 bases and 2 bases respectively, with 18 bases between them. From germline, CDR1 is SEHNR and CDR2 FQNEAQ (reference sequence). The length of the CDR3 is 16 residues. CDR3 DNA: TGTGCCAGCAGCCAAGTCCCGTCGGCGGTAAACTATGGCTACACCTTC. It is translated as CASSQVPSAVNYGYTF.

This clonotype was detected many times. V is TRBV9 and J is TRBJ1-2; 11 bases line up with TRBD1. J was trimmed by 6 bases and V by 4 bases; bases with no gene match: 8. The CDR3 extends over 15 amino acids. Germline assignment: CDR1 SGDLS and CDR2 YYNGEE. CDR3: CASSPPRDRGNGYTF. CDR3 DNA: TGTGCCAGCAGCCCTCCCCGGGACAGGGGGAATGGCTACACCTTC.

This clonotype was picked up a small number of times. The CDR3 loop reads CASSSHPVWGDTQYF. The DNA for the CDR3 is TGTGCCAGCAGCTCCCACCCGGTTTGGGGGGATACGCAGTATTTT. V gene TRBV11-2 combines with J gene TRBJ2-3; the D gene could be TRBD1 or TRBD2 (5 bases each). Germline V gene lookup returns CDR1 SGHAT and CDR2 FQNNGV. V shed 4 bases and J shed 6 bases, with 17 bases lying between them. This CDR3 has 15 amino acids.

J is TRBJ1-1 and V is TRBV29-1; TRBD1 might be the D (6 bases). The CDR3 length is 10 residues. The V gene's germline CDR1 is SQVTM and CDR2 ANQGSEA. V gave up 4 bases and J gave up 9 bases, with 9 bases separating them. The CDR3 nucleotides read TGCAGCGTTGTCGGGGGGCAAGCTTTCTTT. Residues: CSVVGGQAFF. Using reference TRBV29-1 and TRBJ1-1 for the parts outside the CDR3, the full variable domain is SAVISQKPSRDICQRGTSLTIQCQVDSQVTMMFWYRQQPGQSLTLIATANQGSEATYESGFVIDKFPISRPNLTFSTLTVSNMSPEDSSIYLCSVVGGQAFFGQGTRLTVV.

Ten or more counts support this clonotype. J is TRBJ1-5 and V is TRBV3-1; D is undetermined. Germline V lookup: CDR1 LGHDT, CDR2 YNNKEL (reference sequence). Trimming removed 5 bases at V and 2 bases at J, with 10 bases between. The CDR3 totals 14 residues. CDR3 DNA sequence: TGTGCCAGCAGCTCCCGTGGGGGCAATCAGCCCCAGCATTTT. Amino acids: CASSSRGGNQPQHF.

This clonotype was observed a few times. The CDR3 sequence: CASSLEAAVRGYEQYF. CDR3 bases: TGTGCCAGCAGCTTGGAGGCGGCTGTCCGGGGGTACGAGCAGTACTTC. This chain joins TRBV5-5 and TRBJ2-7, with D maybe TRBD2 (6 bases). Trimming pared 0 bases from V and 4 bases from J, leaving 17 bases between. Germline-derived CDR1 and CDR2 are SGHKS and YYEKEE (reference sequence). The CDR3 has 16 residues.

This clonotype was found a few times. The V and J genes are TRBV19 and TRBJ2-7; D is uncertain. The V end was cut by 0 bases, the J end by 3 bases, with 6 bases between. Germline V CDR1 and CDR2: LNHDA, SQIVND (reference sequence). This CDR3 has 13 residues. The DNA of the CDR3 is TGTGCCAGTAGTATAGAGGCCGACTACGAGCAGTACTTC. Its protein is CASSIEADYEQYF.

This clonotype was observed a handful of times. This chain links TRBV27 with TRBJ2-3; 14 bases are shared with TRBD2. After removal of 5 bases from V and 4 bases from J, the junction contained 5 bases not matched to a gene. Per the germline V gene, CDR1 is MNHEY and CDR2 is SMNVEV (reference sequence). This CDR3 contains 16 residues. CDR3 protein: CASSLGLAGAPDTQYF. CDR3 nucleotide sequence: TGTGCCAGCAGTCTGGGACTAGCGGGAGCCCCAGATACGCAGTATTTT.